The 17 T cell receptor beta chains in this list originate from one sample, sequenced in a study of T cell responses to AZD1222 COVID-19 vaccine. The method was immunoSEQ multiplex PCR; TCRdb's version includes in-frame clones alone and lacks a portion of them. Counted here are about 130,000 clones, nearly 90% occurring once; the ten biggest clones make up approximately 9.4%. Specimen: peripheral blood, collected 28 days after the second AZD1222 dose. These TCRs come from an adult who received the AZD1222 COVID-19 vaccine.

In DNA, the CDR3 is TGCGCCAGCAGCCATCGCCTGGGACCTAATGAAAAACTGTTTTTT. Translating it yields CASSHRLGPNEKLFF. The chain joins TRBV4-1 to TRBJ1-4, with a possible D match to TRBD1 (5 bases). The CDR3 totals 15 residues. The germline V gene encodes CDR1 MGHRA and CDR2 YSYEKL. V lost 3 bases, J lost 3 bases, and 11 bases lay in between.

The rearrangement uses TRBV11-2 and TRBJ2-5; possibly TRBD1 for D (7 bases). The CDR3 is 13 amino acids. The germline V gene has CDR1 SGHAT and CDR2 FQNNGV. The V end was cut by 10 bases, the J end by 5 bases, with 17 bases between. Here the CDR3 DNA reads TGTGCCAACACTCTTGCGGGACAGGAGACCCAGTACTTC. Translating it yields CANTLAGQETQYF. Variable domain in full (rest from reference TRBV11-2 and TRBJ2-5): EAGVAQSPRYKIIEKRQSVAFWCNPISGHATLYWYQQILGQGPKLLIQFQNNGVVDDSQLPKDRFSAERLKGVDSTLKIQPAKLEDSAVYLCANTLAGQETQYFGPGTRLLVL.

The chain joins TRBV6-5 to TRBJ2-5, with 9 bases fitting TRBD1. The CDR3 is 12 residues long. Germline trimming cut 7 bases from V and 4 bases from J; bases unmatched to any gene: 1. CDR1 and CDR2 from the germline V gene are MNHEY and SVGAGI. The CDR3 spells CASKTGGETQYF. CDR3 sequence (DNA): TGTGCCAGCAAGACAGGGGGAGAGACCCAGTACTTC.

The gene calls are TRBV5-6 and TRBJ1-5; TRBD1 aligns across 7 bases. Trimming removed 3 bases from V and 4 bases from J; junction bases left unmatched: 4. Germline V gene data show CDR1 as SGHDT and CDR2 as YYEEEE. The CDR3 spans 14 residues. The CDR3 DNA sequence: TGTGCCAGCAGCTCCACAGGGGTTAATCAGCCCCAGCATTTT. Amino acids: CASSSTGVNQPQHF. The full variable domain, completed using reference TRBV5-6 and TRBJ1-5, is DAGVTQSPTHLIKTRGQQVTLRCSPKSGHDTVSWYQQALGQGPQFIFQYYEEEERQRGNFPDRFSGHQFPNYSSELNVNALLLGDSALYLCASSSTGVNQPQHFGDGTRLSIL.

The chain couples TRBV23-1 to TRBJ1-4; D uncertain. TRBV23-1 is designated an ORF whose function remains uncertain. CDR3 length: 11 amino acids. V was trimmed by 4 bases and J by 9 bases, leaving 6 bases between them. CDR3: CASSLDQKLFF. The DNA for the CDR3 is TGCGCCAGCAGTCTTGATCAAAAACTGTTTTTT.

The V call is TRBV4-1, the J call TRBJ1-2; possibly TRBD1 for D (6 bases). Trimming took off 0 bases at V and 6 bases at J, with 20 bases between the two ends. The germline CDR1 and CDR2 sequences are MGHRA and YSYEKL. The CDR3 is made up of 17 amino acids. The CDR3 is CASSQDQRFRGWDGYTF. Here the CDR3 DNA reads TGCGCCAGCAGCCAAGATCAAAGATTCAGGGGATGGGATGGCTACACCTTC.

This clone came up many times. The CDR3 protein is CASQRQGNQPQHF. The CDR3 coding sequence is TGTGCCAGCCAGCGACAGGGCAATCAGCCCCAGCATTTT. The chain is built from TRBV2 and TRBJ1-5; TRBD1 is a possible D gene (6 bases). The germline V and J ends were trimmed by 8 bases and 2 bases, with 10 bases remaining between them. Per the germline V gene, CDR1 is SNHLY and CDR2 is FYNNEI. The CDR3 consists of 13 residues.

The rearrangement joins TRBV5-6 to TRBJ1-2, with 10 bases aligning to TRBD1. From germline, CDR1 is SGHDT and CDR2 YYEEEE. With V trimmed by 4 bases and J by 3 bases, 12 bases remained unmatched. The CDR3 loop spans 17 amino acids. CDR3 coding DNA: TGTGCCAGCAGCCTCCATATAGGGACAGGGGAGTACTATGGCTACACCTTC. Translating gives CASSLHIGTGEYYGYTF.

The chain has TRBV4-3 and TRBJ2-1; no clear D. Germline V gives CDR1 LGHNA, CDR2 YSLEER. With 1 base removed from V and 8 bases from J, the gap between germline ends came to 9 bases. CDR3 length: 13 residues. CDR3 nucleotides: TGCGCCAGCAGCCAAGTTGATGGCGATGAGCAGTTCTTC. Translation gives CASSQVDGDEQFF.

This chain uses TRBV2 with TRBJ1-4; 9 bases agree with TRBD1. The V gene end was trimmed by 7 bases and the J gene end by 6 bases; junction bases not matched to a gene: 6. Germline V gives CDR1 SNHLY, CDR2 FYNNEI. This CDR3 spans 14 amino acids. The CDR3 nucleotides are TGTGCCAGCACCCGGGACAGGGATGATGAAAAACTGTTTTTT. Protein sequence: CASTRDRDDEKLFF. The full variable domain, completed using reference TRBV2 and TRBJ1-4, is EPEVTQTPSHQVTQMGQEVILRCVPISNHLYFYWYRQILGQKVEFLVSFYNNEISEKSEIFDDQFSVERPDGSNFTLKIRSTKLEDSAMYFCASTRDRDDEKLFFGSGTQLSVL.

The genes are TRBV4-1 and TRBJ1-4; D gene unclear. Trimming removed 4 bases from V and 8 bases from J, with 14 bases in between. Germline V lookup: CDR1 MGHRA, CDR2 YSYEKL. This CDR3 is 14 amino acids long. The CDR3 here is CASSLLGLREKLFF. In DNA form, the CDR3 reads TGCGCCAGCAGCCTGTTAGGGCTTAGGGAAAAACTGTTTTTT.

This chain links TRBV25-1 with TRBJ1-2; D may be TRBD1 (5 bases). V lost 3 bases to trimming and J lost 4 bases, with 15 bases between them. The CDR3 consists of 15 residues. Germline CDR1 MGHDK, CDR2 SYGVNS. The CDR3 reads CASSDATQGIYGYTF. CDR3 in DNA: TGTGCCAGCAGTGACGCTACCCAGGGAATCTATGGCTACACCTTC.

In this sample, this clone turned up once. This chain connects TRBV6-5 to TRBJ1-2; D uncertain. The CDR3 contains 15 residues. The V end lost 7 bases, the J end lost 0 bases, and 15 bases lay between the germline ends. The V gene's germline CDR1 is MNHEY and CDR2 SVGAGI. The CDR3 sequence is CASTLRHLANYGYTF. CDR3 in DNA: TGTGCCAGCACTCTCAGACACCTAGCTAACTATGGCTACACCTTC.

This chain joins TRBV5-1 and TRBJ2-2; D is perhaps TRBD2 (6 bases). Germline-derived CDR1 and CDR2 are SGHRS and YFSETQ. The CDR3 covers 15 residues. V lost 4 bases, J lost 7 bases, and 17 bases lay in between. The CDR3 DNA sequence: TGCGCCAGCAGCCCCACTCCGGGGGTAGGCGGGGAGCTGTTTTTT. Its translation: CASSPTPGVGGELFF.

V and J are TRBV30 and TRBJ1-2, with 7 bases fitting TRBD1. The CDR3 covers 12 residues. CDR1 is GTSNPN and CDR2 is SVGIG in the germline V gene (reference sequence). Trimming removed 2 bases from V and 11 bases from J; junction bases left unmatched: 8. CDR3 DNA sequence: TGTGCCTGGAGTCAGGGACAGCCCGGTTACACCTTC. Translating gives CAWSQGQPGYTF. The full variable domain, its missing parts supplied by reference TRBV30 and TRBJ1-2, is SQTIHQWPATLVQPVGSPLSLECTVEGTSNPNLYWYRQAAGRGLQLLFYSVGIGQISSEVPQNLSASRPQDRQFILSSKKLLLSDSGFYLCAWSQGQPGYTFGSGTRLTVV.

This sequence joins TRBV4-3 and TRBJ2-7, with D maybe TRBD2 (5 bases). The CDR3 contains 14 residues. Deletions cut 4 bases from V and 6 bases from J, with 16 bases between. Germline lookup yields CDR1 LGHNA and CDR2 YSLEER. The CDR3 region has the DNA TGCGCCAGCAGCCGATCAGCTGGTGGGAGCGAGCAGTACTTC. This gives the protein CASSRSAGGSEQYF.

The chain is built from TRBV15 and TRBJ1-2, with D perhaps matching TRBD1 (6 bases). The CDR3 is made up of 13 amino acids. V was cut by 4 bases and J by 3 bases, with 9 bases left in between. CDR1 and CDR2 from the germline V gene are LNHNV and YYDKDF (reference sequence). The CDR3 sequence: CATSNRAYYGYTF. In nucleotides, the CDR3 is TGTGCCACCAGCAACAGGGCTTACTATGGCTACACCTTC.